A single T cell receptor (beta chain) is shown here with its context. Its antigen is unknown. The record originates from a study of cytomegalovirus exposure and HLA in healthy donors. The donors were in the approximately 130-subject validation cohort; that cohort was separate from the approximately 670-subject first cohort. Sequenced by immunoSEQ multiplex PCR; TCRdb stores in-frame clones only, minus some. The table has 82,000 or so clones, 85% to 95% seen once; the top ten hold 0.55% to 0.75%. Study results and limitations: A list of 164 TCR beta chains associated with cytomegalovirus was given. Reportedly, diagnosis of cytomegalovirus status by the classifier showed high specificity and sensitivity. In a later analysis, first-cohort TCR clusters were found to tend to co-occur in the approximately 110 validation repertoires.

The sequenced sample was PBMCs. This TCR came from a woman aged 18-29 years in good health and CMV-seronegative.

In nucleotides, the CDR3 is TGTGCCAGCGCCCTGGCGGGTCAGAACTATGGCTACACCTTC. Protein: CASALAGQNYGYTF. This chain links TRBV5-4 with TRBJ1-2; D unclear. Per the germline V gene, CDR1 is SGHNT and CDR2 is YYREEE (reference sequence). There are 14 residues in the CDR3. V was cut by 7 bases and J by 2 bases, with 15 bases left in between.